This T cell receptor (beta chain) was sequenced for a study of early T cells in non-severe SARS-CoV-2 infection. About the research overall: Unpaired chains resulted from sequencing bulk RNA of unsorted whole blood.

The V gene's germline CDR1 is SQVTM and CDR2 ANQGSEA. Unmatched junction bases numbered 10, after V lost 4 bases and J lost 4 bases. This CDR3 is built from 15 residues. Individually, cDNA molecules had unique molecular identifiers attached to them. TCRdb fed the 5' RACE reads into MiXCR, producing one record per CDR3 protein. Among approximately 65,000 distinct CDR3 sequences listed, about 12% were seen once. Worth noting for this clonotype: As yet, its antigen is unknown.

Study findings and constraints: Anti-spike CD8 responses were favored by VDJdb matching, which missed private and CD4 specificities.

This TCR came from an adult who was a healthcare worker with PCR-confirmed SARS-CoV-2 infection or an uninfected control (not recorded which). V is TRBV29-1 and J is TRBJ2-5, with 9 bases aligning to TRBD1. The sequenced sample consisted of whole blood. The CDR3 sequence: CSVVFYRGRAETQYF. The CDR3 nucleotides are TGCAGCGTTGTATTCTACAGGGGGCGCGCAGAGACCCAGTACTTC.